This entry concerns a single TCR beta chain. As handled by the study authors: Amplification of reference gene primers was used by the study to estimate nucleated cell counts. This table comes from immunoSEQ multiplex PCR, and its TCRdb copy is limited to in-frame clones, with some not included. D and trimming were read from the DNA, whereas the V and J calls and clone size are those reported in that table. The data contain nearly 90,000 clones, 72% of them seen just once; the ten biggest clones take up roughly an eighth. V was trimmed by 6 bases and J by 6 bases, leaving 10 bases between them. The CDR3 is 12 amino acids. The germline gives CDR1 MNHEY, CDR2 SVGEGT. This specimen belongs to a study of blood T cell repertoires in COVID-19.

The chain is built from TRBV6-2 or TRBV6-3 and TRBJ2-3; D is ambiguous. Material: peripheral blood. The receptor was isolated from a woman of 80 years or more with acute or convalescent COVID-19. The CDR3, as DNA: TGTGCCAGCAGCCGGCTCCCCGATACGCAGTATTTT. Translating it yields CASSRLPDTQYF.